A selection of T cell receptor beta chains follows, all from one sample in a study of cytomegalovirus exposure and HLA in healthy donors. Clones were read by immunoSEQ multiplex PCR, and TCRdb kept only the in-frame ones, dropping some. The sample carries over 150,000 clones, 80% to 90% recorded once. The sequencing sample was made of PBMCs. The receptors here all came from a man between 45 and 60 years old in good health and CMV-seropositive. The CDR3 runs from the conserved cysteine through the conserved F or W. D genes are given only for firm matches. Clone size appears in some rows only: once, few, many, or a class for an expanded clone.

J gene,V gene,clone size,D gene,CDR3 protein,CDR3 DNA
TRBJ2-7,TRBV7-2,NA,NA,CASSLAGVSYEQYF,TGTGCCAGCAGCTTAGCGGGAGTGTCCTACGAGCAGTACTTC
TRBJ1-2,TRBV4-3,NA,NA,CASSQVAGDYGYTF,TGCGCCAGCAGCCAAGTTGCAGGGGACTATGGCTACACCTTC
TRBJ2-7,TRBV4-1,few,TRBD2,CASSYLAGGREQYF,TGCGCCAGCAGCTACCTAGCGGGAGGGCGTGAGCAGTACTTC
TRBJ1-2,TRBV19,NA,NA,CASKEPTGGGYGYTF,TGTGCCAGTAAGGAACCAACGGGGGGCGGCTATGGCTACACCTTC
TRBJ1-5,TRBV28,NA,TRBD1,CASSPGTGLDQPQHF,TGTGCCAGCAGCCCCGGGACAGGGTTGGATCAGCCCCAGCATTTT
TRBJ1-5,TRBV6-1,once,TRBD1,CASSARFGTGKSNQPQHF,TGTGCCAGCAGTGCCCGTTTCGGGACAGGGAAGAGCAATCAGCCCCAGCATTTT
TRBJ2-1,TRBV15,NA,TRBD2,CATSKEARTSGIYNEQFF,TGTGCCACCAGCAAAGAAGCCAGGACTAGCGGGATTTACAATGAGCAGTTCTTC
TRBJ1-3,TRBV28,few,NA,CASAAGGLGNTIYF,TGTGCCAGCGCGGCGGGGGGACTTGGAAACACCATATATTTT
TRBJ2-1,TRBV7-2,NA,TRBD2,CASSHFSGRDQGEQFF,TGTGCCAGCAGCCACTTTAGCGGGAGGGACCAAGGGGAGCAGTTCTTC
TRBJ2-4,TRBV2,NA,NA,CASSEFHGNIQYF,TGTGCCAGCAGTGAATTCCACGGAAACATTCAGTACTTC
TRBJ2-7,TRBV6-1,few,NA,CASSRVGAGENEQYF,TGTGCCAGCAGCCGGGTAGGGGCAGGGGAGAACGAGCAGTACTTC
TRBJ2-1,TRBV19,NA,NA,CASSSQVSEQFF,TGTGCCAGTAGTTCTCAGGTATCTGAGCAGTTCTTC
TRBJ2-7,TRBV6-5,NA,NA,CASRDSSYEQYF,TGTGCCAGCAGGGACAGTTCCTACGAGCAGTACTTC
TRBJ2-3,TRBV19,NA,TRBD2,CASSMTSGGLDTQYF,TGTGCCAGTAGTATGACTAGCGGAGGTTTAGATACGCAGTATTTT
TRBJ1-3,TRBV29-1,NA,TRBD1,CSAEGQGRNTIYF,TGCAGCGCTGAAGGACAGGGGAGAAACACCATATATTTT
TRBJ2-5,TRBV28,NA,NA,CASSFSLVTQYF,TGTGCCAGCAGTTTCAGTCTTGTGACCCAGTACTTC
TRBJ1-3,TRBV5-6,few,TRBD1,CASSPPQGEGNTIYF,TGTGCCAGCAGCCCCCCTCAGGGGGAAGGAAACACCATATATTTT
TRBJ1-1,TRBV5-6,NA,NA,CASSLTLNTEAFF,TGTGCCAGCAGCCTAACTTTGAACACTGAAGCTTTCTTT
TRBJ2-2,TRBV5-6,NA,TRBD1,CASSLEPIGQGNLGELFF,TGTGCCAGCAGCTTGGAACCGATTGGACAGGGAAATTTAGGGGAGCTGTTTTTT
TRBJ2-2,TRBV7-3,NA,NA,CASSLDSRNTGELFF,TGTGCCAGCAGCCTGGACAGCCGAAACACCGGGGAGCTGTTTTTT
TRBJ1-3,TRBV6-1,NA,TRBD1,CASSPGQGGNTIYF,TGTGCCAGCAGTCCAGGACAGGGTGGGAACACCATATATTTT
TRBJ2-1,TRBV4-3,NA,NA,CASSQDRRLDYNEQFF,TGCGCCAGCAGCCAAGATCGCCGACTGGATTACAATGAGCAGTTCTTC
TRBJ2-3,TRBV5-4,NA,NA,CASSPGRGSSTDTQYF,TGTGCCAGCAGCCCTGGCAGGGGCTCTAGCACAGATACGCAGTATTTT
TRBJ1-1,TRBV11-3,NA,NA,CASSLIRTSQAFF,TGTGCCAGCAGCTTAATCCGGACATCTCAAGCTTTCTTT
TRBJ2-7,TRBV5-6,NA,TRBD1,CASRDGTGSTEQYF,TGTGCCAGCAGAGACGGGACAGGATCGACCGAGCAGTACTTC
TRBJ1-2,TRBV28,NA,TRBD1,CAIWPGQGNGYTF,TGTGCCATATGGCCGGGACAGGGCAACGGCTACACCTTC
TRBJ2-5,TRBV18,NA,TRBD2,CASSPPGTIQQETQYF,TGTGCCAGCTCACCGCCCGGGACTATTCAACAAGAGACCCAGTACTTC
TRBJ1-6,TRBV28,few,NA,CASSAPGDAYNSPLHF,TGTGCCAGCAGTGCTCCAGGGGACGCCTATAATTCACCCCTCCACTTT
TRBJ1-1,TRBV18,few,TRBD1,CASSPGQGFPEAFF,TGTGCCAGCTCACCGGGACAGGGGTTCCCTGAAGCTTTCTTT
TRBJ2-7,TRBV5-1,NA,NA,CASSEDGEQYF,TGCGCCAGCAGCGAGGATGGCGAGCAGTACTTC
TRBJ2-1,TRBV9,NA,TRBD2,CASSVLAGGAVEQFF,TGTGCCAGCAGCGTTCTAGCGGGGGGGGCTGTTGAGCAGTTCTTC
TRBJ2-5,TRBV6-5,NA,NA,CASSKGRRLETQYF,TGTGCCAGCAGTAAAGGTCGCAGGCTGGAGACCCAGTACTTC
TRBJ2-1,TRBV4-1,once,TRBD2,CASSQGLAGGDEQFF,TGCGCCAGCAGCCAAGGACTAGCGGGAGGGGATGAGCAGTTCTTC
TRBJ2-7,TRBV4-3,NA,NA,CASSQDGRSYEQYF,TGCGCCAGCAGCCAAGATGGCAGGTCCTACGAGCAGTACTTC
TRBJ1-5,TRBV6-1,NA,NA,CASSKGTQPQHF,TGTGCCAGCAGTAAAGGGACACAGCCCCAGCATTTT
TRBJ1-1,TRBV19,NA,TRBD1,CASSLEGQVDTEAFF,TGTGCCAGTAGTTTGGAAGGACAGGTTGACACTGAAGCTTTCTTT
TRBJ2-5,TRBV14,NA,NA,CASSQGGWGHETQYF,TGTGCCAGCAGCCAAGGGGGATGGGGCCATGAGACCCAGTACTTC
TRBJ2-7,TRBV19,NA,TRBD1,CASGPHRTGIKSYEQYF,TGTGCCAGCGGACCTCACCGGACAGGGATAAAATCCTACGAGCAGTACTTC
TRBJ2-7,TRBV28,NA,NA,CASSSAGGTYEQYF,TGTGCCAGCAGTTCGGCAGGAGGGACCTACGAGCAGTACTTC
TRBJ1-2,TRBV30,NA,NA,CAWIPLDRRNYGYTF,TGTGCCTGGATTCCCCTTGACAGGAGGAACTATGGCTACACCTTC
TRBJ2-3,TRBV27,NA,TRBD2,CASSTSGISTDTQYF,TGTGCCAGCAGTACTAGCGGGATTAGCACAGATACGCAGTATTTT
TRBJ2-3,TRBV6-6,NA,NA,CASSATGWGDTQYF,TGTGCCAGCAGTGCGACAGGTTGGGGGGATACGCAGTATTTT
TRBJ2-1,TRBV2,NA,TRBD1,CASSSDREDEQFF,TGTGCCAGCAGTTCGGACAGGGAGGATGAGCAGTTCTTC
TRBJ1-5,TRBV19,NA,NA,CASRYQVNQPQHF,TGTGCCAGTAGATACCAGGTCAATCAGCCCCAGCATTTT
TRBJ2-1,TRBV7-9,NA,NA,CARKRLVGEINNEQFF,TGTGCCAGAAAAAGACTAGTCGGCGAAATAAACAATGAGCAGTTCTTC
TRBJ1-2,TRBV19,NA,TRBD1,CATRDRANYGYTF,TGTGCCACCAGGGACAGGGCGAACTATGGCTACACCTTC
TRBJ2-3,TRBV7-6,NA,TRBD1,CASSLGTGGADTQYF,TGTGCCAGCAGCTTAGGAACAGGGGGCGCGGATACGCAGTATTTT